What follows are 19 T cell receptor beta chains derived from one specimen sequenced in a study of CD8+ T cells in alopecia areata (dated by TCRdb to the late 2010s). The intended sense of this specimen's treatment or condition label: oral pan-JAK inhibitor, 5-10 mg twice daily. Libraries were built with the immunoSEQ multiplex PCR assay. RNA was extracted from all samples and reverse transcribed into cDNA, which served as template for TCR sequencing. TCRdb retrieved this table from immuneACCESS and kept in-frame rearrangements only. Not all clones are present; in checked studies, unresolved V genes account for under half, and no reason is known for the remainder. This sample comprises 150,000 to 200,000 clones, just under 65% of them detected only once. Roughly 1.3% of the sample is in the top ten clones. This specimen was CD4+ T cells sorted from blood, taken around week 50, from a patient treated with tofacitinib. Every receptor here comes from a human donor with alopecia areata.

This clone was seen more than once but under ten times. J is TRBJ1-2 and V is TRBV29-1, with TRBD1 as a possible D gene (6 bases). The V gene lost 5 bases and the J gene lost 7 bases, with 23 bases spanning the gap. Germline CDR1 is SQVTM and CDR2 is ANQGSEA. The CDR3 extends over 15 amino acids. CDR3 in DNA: TGCAGCGTTACTGAGACAGGCACGTCTATGGGTGGCTACACCTTC. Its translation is CSVTETGTSMGGYTF.

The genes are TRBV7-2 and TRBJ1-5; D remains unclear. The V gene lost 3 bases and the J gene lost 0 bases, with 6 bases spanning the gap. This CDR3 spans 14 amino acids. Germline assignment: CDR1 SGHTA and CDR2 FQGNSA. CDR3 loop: CASSFGVSNQPQHF. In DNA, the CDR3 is TGTGCCAGCAGCTTCGGAGTTAGCAATCAGCCCCAGCATTTT.

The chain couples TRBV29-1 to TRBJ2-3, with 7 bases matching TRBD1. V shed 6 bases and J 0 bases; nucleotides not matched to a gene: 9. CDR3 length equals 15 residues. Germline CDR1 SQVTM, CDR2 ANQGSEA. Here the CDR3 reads CSVNNRGSSTDTQYF. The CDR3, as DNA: TGCAGCGTAAATAACAGGGGCTCTAGCACAGATACGCAGTATTTT.

The DNA for the CDR3 is TGTGCCTGGAAAACAGGGGCTGACGATGGCTACACCTTC. It specifies CAWKTGADDGYTF. This rearrangement joins TRBV30 to TRBJ1-2; 7 nucleotides line up with TRBD1. Germline CDR1 reads GTSNPN; CDR2 reads SVGIG (reference sequence). There are 13 residues in the CDR3. V gave up 4 bases and J gave up 6 bases; unmatched junction bases: 8.

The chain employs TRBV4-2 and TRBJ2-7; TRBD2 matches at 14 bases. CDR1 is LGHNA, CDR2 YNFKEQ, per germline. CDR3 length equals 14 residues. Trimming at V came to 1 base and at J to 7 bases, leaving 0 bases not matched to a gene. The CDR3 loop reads CASSQGTSGGEQYF. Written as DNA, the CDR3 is TGTGCCAGCAGCCAAGGGACTAGCGGGGGGGAGCAGTACTTC.

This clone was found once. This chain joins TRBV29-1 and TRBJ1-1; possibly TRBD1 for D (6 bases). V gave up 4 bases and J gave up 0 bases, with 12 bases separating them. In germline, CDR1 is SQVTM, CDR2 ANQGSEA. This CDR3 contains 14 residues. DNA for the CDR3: TGCAGCGTTGGGGAGGGGGGACTGAACACTGAAGCTTTCTTT. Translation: CSVGEGGLNTEAFF.

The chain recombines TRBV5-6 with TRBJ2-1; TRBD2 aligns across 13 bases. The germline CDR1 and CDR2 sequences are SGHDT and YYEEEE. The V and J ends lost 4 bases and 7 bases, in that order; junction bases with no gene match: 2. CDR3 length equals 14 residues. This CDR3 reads CASSAGLAGNEQFF. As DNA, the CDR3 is TGTGCCAGCAGCGCGGGACTAGCGGGGAATGAGCAGTTCTTC.

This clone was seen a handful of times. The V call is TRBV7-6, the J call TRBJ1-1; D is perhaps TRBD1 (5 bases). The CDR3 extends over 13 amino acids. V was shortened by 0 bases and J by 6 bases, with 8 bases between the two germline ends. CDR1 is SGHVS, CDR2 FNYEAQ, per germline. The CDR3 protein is CASSLAQESEAFF. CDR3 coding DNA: TGTGCCAGCAGCTTAGCACAGGAATCTGAAGCTTTCTTT.

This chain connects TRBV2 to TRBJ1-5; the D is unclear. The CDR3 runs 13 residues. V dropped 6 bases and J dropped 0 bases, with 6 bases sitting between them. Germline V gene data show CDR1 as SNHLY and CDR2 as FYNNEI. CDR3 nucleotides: TGTGCCAGCAGCCCAGATAGCAATCAGCCCCAGCATTTT. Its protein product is CASSPDSNQPQHF.

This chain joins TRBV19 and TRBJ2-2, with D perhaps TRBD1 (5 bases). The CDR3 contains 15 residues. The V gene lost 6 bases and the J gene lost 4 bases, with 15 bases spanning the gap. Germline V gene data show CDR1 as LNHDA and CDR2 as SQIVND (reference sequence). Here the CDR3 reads CASSQGNRGTGELFF. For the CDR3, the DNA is TGTGCCAGTAGCCAGGGTAATAGGGGCACCGGGGAGCTGTTTTTT.

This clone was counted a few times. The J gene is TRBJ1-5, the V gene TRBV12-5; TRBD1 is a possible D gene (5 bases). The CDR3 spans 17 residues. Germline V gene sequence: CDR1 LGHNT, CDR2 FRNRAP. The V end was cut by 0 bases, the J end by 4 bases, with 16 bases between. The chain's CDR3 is CASGLVLRDRGNQPQHF. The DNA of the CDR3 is TGTGCTAGTGGTTTGGTATTAAGGGATCGGGGGAATCAGCCCCAGCATTTT.

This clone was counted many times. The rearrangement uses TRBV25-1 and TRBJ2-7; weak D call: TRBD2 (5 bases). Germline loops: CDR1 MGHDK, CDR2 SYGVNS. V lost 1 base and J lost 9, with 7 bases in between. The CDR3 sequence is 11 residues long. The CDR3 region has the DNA TGTGCCAGCAGTGAATCGAGGGTGCAGTACTTC. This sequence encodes CASSESRVQYF.

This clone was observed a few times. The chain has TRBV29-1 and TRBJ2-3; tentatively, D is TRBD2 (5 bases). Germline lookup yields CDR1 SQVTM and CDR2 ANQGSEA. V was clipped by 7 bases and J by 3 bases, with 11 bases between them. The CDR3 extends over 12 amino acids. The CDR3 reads CSGWTGTDTQYF. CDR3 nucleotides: TGCAGCGGATGGACTGGAACAGATACGCAGTATTTT.

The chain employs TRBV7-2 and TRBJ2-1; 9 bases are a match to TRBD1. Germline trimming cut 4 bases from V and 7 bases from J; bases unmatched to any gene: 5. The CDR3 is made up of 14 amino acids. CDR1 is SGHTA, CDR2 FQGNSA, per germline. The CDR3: CASSSTGTGNEQFF. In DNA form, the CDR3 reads TGTGCCAGCAGCTCTACCGGGACAGGGAATGAGCAGTTCTTC.

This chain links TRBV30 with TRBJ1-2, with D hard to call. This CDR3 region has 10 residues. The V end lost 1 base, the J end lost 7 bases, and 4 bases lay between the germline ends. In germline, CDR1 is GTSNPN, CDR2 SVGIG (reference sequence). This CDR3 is CAWSEVGYTF. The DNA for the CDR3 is TGTGCCTGGAGTGAGGTTGGCTACACCTTC.

The CDR3 protein is CASSMDTTNYGYTF. DNA for the CDR3: TGTGCCAGCAGCATGGACACAACTAACTATGGCTACACCTTC. The V gene is TRBV14, the J gene TRBJ1-2; the D gene is possibly TRBD1 (5 bases). V lost 5 bases, J lost 0 bases, and 10 bases lay in between. Germline CDR1 and CDR2: SGHDN and FVKESK. This CDR3 region has 14 residues.

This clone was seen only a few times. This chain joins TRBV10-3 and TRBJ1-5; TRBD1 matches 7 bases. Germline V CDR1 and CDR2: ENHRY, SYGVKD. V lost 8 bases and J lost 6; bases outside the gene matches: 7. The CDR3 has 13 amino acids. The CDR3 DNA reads TGTGCCATCGGCCGAGACAGGGTTCAGCCCCAGCATTTT. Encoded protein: CAIGRDRVQPQHF.

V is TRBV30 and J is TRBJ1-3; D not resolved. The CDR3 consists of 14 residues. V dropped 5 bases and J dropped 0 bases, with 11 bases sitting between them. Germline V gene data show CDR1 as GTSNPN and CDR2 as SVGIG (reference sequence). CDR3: CAWADAYSGNTIYF. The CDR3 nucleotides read TGTGCCTGGGCCGACGCTTACTCTGGAAACACCATATATTTT.

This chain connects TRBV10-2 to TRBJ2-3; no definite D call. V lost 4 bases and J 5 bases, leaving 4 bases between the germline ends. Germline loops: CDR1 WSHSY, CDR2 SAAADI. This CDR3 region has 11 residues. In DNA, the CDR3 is TGCGCCAGCAGTGGGGGAGATACGCAGTATTTT. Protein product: CASSGGDTQYF.